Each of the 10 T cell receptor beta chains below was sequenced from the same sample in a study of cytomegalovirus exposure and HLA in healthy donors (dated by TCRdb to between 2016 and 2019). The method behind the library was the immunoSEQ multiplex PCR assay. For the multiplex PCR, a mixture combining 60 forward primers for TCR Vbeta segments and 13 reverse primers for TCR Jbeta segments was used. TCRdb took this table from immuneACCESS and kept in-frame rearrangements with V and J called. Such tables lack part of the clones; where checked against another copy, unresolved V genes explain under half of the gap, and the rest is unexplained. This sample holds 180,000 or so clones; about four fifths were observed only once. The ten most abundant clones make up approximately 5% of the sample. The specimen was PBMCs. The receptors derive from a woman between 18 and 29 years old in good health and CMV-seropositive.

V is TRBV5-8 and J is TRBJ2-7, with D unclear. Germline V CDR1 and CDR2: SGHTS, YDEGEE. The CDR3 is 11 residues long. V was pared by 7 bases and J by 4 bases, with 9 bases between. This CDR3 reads CASVPQYEQYF. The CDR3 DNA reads TGTGCCAGCGTCCCACAGTACGAGCAGTACTTC.

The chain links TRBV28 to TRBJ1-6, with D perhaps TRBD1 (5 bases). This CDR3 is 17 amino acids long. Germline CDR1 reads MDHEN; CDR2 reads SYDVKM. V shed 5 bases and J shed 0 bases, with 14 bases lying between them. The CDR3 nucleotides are TGTGCCAGCAGTAACCAGGGCGGTAGCTCCTATAATTCACCCCTCCACTTT. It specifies CASSNQGGSSYNSPLHF.

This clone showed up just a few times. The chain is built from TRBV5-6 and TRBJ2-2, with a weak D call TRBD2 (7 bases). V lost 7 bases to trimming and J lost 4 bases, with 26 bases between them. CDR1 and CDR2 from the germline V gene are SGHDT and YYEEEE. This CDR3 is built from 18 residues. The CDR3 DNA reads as TGTGCCAGCGAAGACCTCCGGGGGGCCCACCCGTCCACCGGGGAGCTGTTTTTT. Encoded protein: CASEDLRGAHPSTGELFF. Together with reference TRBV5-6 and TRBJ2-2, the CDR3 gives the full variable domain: DAGVTQSPTHLIKTRGQQVTLRCSPKSGHDTVSWYQQALGQGPQFIFQYYEEEERQRGNFPDRFSGHQFPNYSSELNVNALLLGDSALYLCASEDLRGAHPSTGELFFGEGSRLTVL.

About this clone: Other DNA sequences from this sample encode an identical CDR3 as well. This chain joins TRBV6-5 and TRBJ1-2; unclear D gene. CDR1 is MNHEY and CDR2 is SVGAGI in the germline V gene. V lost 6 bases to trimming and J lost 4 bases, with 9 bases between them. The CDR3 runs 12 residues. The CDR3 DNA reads TGTGCCAGCAGGGAGGGTGGCTATGGCTACACCTTC. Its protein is CASREGGYGYTF.

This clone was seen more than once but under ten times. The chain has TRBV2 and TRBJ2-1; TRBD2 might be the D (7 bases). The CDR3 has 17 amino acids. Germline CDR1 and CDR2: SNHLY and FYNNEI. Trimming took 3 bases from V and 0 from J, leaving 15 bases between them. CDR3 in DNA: TGTGCCAGCAGTGAGCTCGGCGGGGGCTTCTCCTACAATGAGCAGTTCTTC. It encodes CASSELGGGFSYNEQFF. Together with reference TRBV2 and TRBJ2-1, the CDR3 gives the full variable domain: EPEVTQTPSHQVTQMGQEVILRCVPISNHLYFYWYRQILGQKVEFLVSFYNNEISEKSEIFDDQFSVERPDGSNFTLKIRSTKLEDSAMYFCASSELGGGFSYNEQFFGPGTRLTVL.

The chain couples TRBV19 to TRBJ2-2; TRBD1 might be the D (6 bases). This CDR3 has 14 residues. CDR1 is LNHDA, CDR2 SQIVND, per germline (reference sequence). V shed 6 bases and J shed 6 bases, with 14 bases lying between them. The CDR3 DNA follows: TGTGCCAGTAGGAACAGGGATTTGGCCGGGGAGCTGTTTTTT. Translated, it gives CASRNRDLAGELFF.

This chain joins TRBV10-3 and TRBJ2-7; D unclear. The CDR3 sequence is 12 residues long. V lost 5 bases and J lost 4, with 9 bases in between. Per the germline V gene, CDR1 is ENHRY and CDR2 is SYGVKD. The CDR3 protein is CAISNSLYEQYF. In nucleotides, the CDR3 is TGTGCCATCAGTAACTCTTTGTACGAGCAGTACTTC.

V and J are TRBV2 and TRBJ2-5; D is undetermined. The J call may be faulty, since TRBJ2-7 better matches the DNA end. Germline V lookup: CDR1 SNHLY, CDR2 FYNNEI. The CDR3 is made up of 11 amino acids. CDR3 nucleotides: TGTGCCAGCAGGTCCCTCTACGAGCAGTACTTC. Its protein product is CASRSLYEQYF.

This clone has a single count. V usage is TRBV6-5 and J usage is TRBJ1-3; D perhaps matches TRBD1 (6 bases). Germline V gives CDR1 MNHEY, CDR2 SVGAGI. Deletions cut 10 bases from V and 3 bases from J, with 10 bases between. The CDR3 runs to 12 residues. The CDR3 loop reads CATRGNGNTIYF. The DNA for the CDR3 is TGTGCCACTAGGGGGAATGGAAACACCATATATTTT.

CDR3 sequence (DNA): TGTGCCAGCAGCTTGGGAGCGGGGGGGTTGGACAATGAGCAGTTCTTC. Its protein product is CASSLGAGGLDNEQFF. The V gene is TRBV7-9, the J gene TRBJ2-1; 10 nucleotides match TRBD2. The CDR3 extends over 16 amino acids. Germline values: CDR1 SEHNR, CDR2 FQNEAQ (reference sequence). Germline trimming cut 3 bases from V and 5 bases from J; bases unmatched to any gene: 7.